This T cell receptor beta chain was sequenced for a study of cytomegalovirus exposure and HLA in healthy donors. Study results and limitations: Analyses of presence and absence presupposed an approximately uniform sequencing depth across donors. Fewer N-insertions than the approximately 700-donor mean were reportedly shown by an Asian-associated ancestry cluster in a later analysis.

It was healthy bone marrow donors who served as donors. Vbeta (60) and Jbeta (13) primers were used in the PCR. Sequencing was performed with immunoSEQ multiplex PCR; in TCRdb, only in-frame clones are kept and a portion is missing. The sample has around 120,000 clones, approximately 80% seen once; the top ten hold 0.24%. As concerns this clone: The antigen remains unidentified.

The CDR3 spans 17 residues. V trimming: 4 bases; J trimming: 4 bases; junction bases outside the gene matches: 8. Germline CDR1 and CDR2: SGHTA and FQGNSA. The V and J genes are TRBV7-2 and TRBJ2-5, with 14 bases matching TRBD2. Sequencing was carried out using PBMCs. The receptor was derived from a man aged 45-65 years in good health and CMV-seronegative. CDR3 protein: CASSSGLAGDLSETQYF. In DNA form, the CDR3 reads TGTGCCAGCAGCTCGGGACTAGCGGGAGATTTGTCAGAGACCCAGTACTTC.